Shown below are 8 T cell receptor beta chains from a single sample sequenced in a study of blood T cell repertoires in COVID-19. TCRdb's copy holds only in-frame clones and misses some; the assay was immunoSEQ multiplex PCR. The sample records 200,000 to 300,000 clones, around 87% being singletons. Sequenced material: peripheral blood. All receptors come from a woman aged 45-60 years with acute or convalescent COVID-19.

The J gene is TRBJ1-4, the V gene TRBV9; D not resolved. CDR3 length: 15 residues. From germline, CDR1 is SGDLS and CDR2 YYNGEE. Trimming took off 4 bases at V and 4 bases at J, with 14 bases between the two ends. CDR3 region: CASSLNEAINEKLFF. In nucleotides, the CDR3 is TGTGCCAGCAGCCTAAACGAGGCAATTAATGAAAAACTGTTTTTT. Full variable domain (missing parts from reference TRBV9 and TRBJ1-4): DSGVTQTPKHLITATGQRVTLRCSPRSGDLSVYWYQQSLDQGLQFLIQYYNGEERAKGNILERFSAQQFPDLHSELNLSSLELGDSALYFCASSLNEAINEKLFFGSGTQLSVL.

This sequence joins TRBV2 and TRBJ1-5, with 7 bases matching TRBD1. The length of the CDR3 is 15 residues. V was clipped by 6 bases and J by 2 bases; unmatched bases: 7. The V gene's germline CDR1 is SNHLY and CDR2 FYNNEI. DNA of the CDR3: TGTGCCAGCAGAGACAGGGTAAACGGCAATCAGCCCCAGCATTTT. Protein sequence: CASRDRVNGNQPQHF.

The chain joins TRBV7-3 to TRBJ2-3, with D perhaps TRBD2 (6 bases). Per germline, CDR1 SGHTA and CDR2 FQGTGA. This CDR3 is built from 16 residues. Trimming took off 2 bases at V and 4 bases at J, with 16 bases between the two ends. Here the CDR3 reads CASSLQPLASADTQYF. As DNA, the CDR3 is TGTGCCAGCAGCTTACAACCACTAGCTAGCGCAGATACGCAGTATTTT. The whole variable domain, filled in from reference TRBV7-3 and TRBJ2-3, reads GAGVSQTPSNKVTEKGKYVELRCDPISGHTALYWYRQSLGQGPEFLIYFQGTGAADDSGLPNDRFFAVRPEGSVSTLKIQRTERGDSAVYLCASSLQPLASADTQYFGPGTRLTVL.

Remarks on this clone: Mismatch with germline at one junction end may stem from a read error. V is TRBV7-7 and J is TRBJ2-7; 14 bases map to TRBD2. The V gene's germline CDR1 is SSHAT and CDR2 FNYEAQ (reference sequence). This CDR3 has 16 amino acids. CDR3 protein: CASSPGLAGVSDEQYF. The CDR3 DNA sequence: TGTGCTAGCAGCCCGGGACTAGCGGGAGTATCGGACGAGCAGTACTTC.

The V gene is TRBV4-1, the J gene TRBJ1-3; D is unclear. The CDR3 loop spans 17 amino acids. Germline V gene data show CDR1 as MGHRA and CDR2 as YSYEKL. V dropped 3 bases and J dropped 0 bases, with 15 bases sitting between them. DNA of the CDR3: TGCGCCAGCAGCCAGCCCACAGACCACATCTCTGGAAACACCATATATTTT. As protein: CASSQPTDHISGNTIYF.

In this sample, this clone turned up many times. CDR3 sequence (DNA): TGTGCCAGCAGCCAGACGACAGGGGGCTCGTACGAGCAGTACTTC. Protein sequence: CASSQTTGGSYEQYF. This chain uses TRBV7-9 with TRBJ2-7, with TRBD1 matching over 10 bases. This CDR3 region has 15 residues. CDR1 is SEHNR and CDR2 is FQNEAQ in the germline V gene (reference sequence). Trimming took 5 bases from V and 4 from J; bases not matched to a gene: 8.

The gene calls are TRBV3-1 (or the pseudogene TRBV3-2) and TRBJ2-7; TRBD2 matches at 13 bases. The V gene's germline CDR1 is LGHDT and CDR2 YNNKEL (reference sequence). The CDR3 has 15 amino acids. V was pared by 3 bases and J by 3 bases, with 2 bases of the junction left unmatched. The CDR3 sequence is CASSHWTSGSYEQYF. The CDR3 DNA is TGTGCCAGCAGCCATTGGACTAGCGGGAGCTACGAGCAGTACTTC.

The chain employs TRBV10-1 and TRBJ1-2; 9 bases agree with TRBD1. This CDR3 is built from 16 residues. V dropped 7 bases and J dropped 6; count of bases not matched to a gene: 15. Germline V lookup: CDR1 WNHNN, CDR2 SYGVQD (reference sequence). Here the CDR3 reads CASMVGTGGAVDGYTF. The CDR3 coding sequence is TGCGCCAGCATGGTCGGAACAGGGGGCGCGGTGGATGGCTACACCTTC.